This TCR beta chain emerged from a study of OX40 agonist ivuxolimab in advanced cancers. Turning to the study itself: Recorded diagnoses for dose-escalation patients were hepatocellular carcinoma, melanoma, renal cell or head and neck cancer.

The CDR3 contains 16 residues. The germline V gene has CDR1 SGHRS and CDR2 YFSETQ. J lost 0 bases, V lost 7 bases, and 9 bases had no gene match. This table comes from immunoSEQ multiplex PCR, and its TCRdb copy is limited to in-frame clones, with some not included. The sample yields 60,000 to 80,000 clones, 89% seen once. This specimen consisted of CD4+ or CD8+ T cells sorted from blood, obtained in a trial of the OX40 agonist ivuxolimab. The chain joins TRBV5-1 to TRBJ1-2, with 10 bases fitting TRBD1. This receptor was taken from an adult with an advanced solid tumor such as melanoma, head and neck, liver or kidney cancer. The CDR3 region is CASRHRDRGTNYGYTF. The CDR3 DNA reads TGCGCCAGCCGACACCGGGACAGGGGAACTAACTATGGCTACACCTTC.